Below, one T cell receptor beta chain is given with its context. These data are taken from a study of blood T cell repertoires in COVID-19. The CDR3 length is 14 residues. V was cut by 0 bases and J by 3 bases, with 7 bases left in between. Germline V CDR1 and CDR2: MNHEY, SVGAGI. Generated by immunoSEQ multiplex PCR, the TCRdb table keeps only in-frame clones and is missing some. The profile shows around 220,000 clones, nearly 90% of them singletons. This receptor was obtained from a young man who had been exposed to COVID-19. The sequenced material came from PBMCs or T cells enriched from blood (not recorded which). The chain joins TRBV6-5 to TRBJ2-3; tentative D call: TRBD1 (5 bases). The CDR3 sequence is CASSYSGPTDTQYF. CDR3 bases: TGTGCCAGCAGTTACTCGGGGCCGACAGATACGCAGTATTTT.